A selection of T cell receptor beta chains follows, all from one sample in a study of human T cells and chemical hapten exposure. TCRdb re-derived calls from the RACE reads in MiXCR, one entry per CDR3 protein. Here the sample spans 330,000 or so distinct CDR3 sequences, under 6.5% being singletons. Here the sequenced sample was whole blood, taken in connection with sensitization to the hapten diphenylcyclopropenone (DPC). These receptors all come from a woman aged 18-29 years with alopecia areata. Some clones in this sample may be carry-over from other donors' samples. CDR3s include the opening cysteine and the closing phenylalanine or tryptophan. The D gene is left open where the match is weak. A clone size is listed for some rows: how often the clone was seen (once, few, many), or a class if it is expanded.

CDR3	DNA	V	size	D	J
CASSSLGGSYNEKLFF	TGTGCCAGCAGCTCCCTTGGGGGCAGTTATAATGAAAAACTGTTTTTT	TRBV7-9	.	.	TRBJ1-4
CASTNQGTTYEQYF	TGTGCCAGCACCAACCAGGGGACCACCTACGAGCAGTACTTC	TRBV7-9	many	.	TRBJ2-7
CASSLATPDTQYF	TGTGCCAGCAGCTTAGCTACCCCAGATACGCAGTATTTT	TRBV7-9	few	.	TRBJ2-3
CAISAGTGNSPLHF	TGTGCCATCAGTGCCGGGACAGGGAATTCACCCCTCCACTTT	TRBV10-3	many	TRBD1	TRBJ1-6
CASSLLGSNYGYTF	TGTGCCAGCAGTCTCCTAGGGAGTAACTATGGCTACACCTTC	TRBV6-5	.	.	TRBJ1-2
CASSFGVDSPLHF	TGTGCCAGCAGTTTCGGGGTGGATTCACCCCTCCACTTT	TRBV6-6	many	.	TRBJ1-6
CSVDKTGQGGELFF	TGCAGCGTTGACAAGACAGGGCAGGGCGGGGAGCTGTTTTTT	TRBV29-1	many	TRBD1	TRBJ2-2
CASSRISGMNTEAFF	TGTGCCAGCAGTCGTATATCTGGAATGAACACTGAAGCTTTCTTT	TRBV11-2	.	.	TRBJ1-1
CASSSGHPTEAFF	TGTGCCAGCAGCTCCGGACATCCCACTGAAGCTTTCTTT	TRBV7-8	many	.	TRBJ1-1
CASSYGAGNTEAFF	TGTGCCAGCAGTTACGGGGCAGGGAACACTGAAGCTTTCTTT	TRBV6-5	few	.	TRBJ1-1
CATSDETAPESNEQFF	TGTGCCACCAGTGATGAGACGGCTCCCGAAAGCAATGAGCAGTTCTTC	TRBV24-1	many	.	TRBJ2-1
CASSQLGPSYGYTF	TGTGCCAGCAGCCAACTAGGACCCTCCTATGGCTACACCTTC	TRBV14	many	.	TRBJ1-2
CSAGRKVSNQPQHF	TGCAGTGCTGGGAGGAAGGTGAGCAATCAGCCCCAGCATTTT	TRBV20-1	.	.	TRBJ1-5
CASSFGGLNTEAFF	TGTGCCAGCAGCTTTGGCGGGTTGAACACTGAAGCTTTCTTT	TRBV5-6	many	.	TRBJ1-1
CASSPPSGSSSYNEQFF	TGTGCCAGCAGTCCCCCTAGCGGGTCAAGCTCCTACAATGAGCAGTTCTTC	TRBV6-5	.	TRBD2	TRBJ2-1
CSARGSSNYEQYF	TGCAGTGCCAGAGGTTCCTCAAACTACGAGCAGTACTTC	TRBV20-1	many	.	TRBJ2-7
CAIRRLQGLNTEAFF	TGTGCCATCAGAAGATTACAGGGTCTGAACACTGAAGCTTTCTTT	TRBV10-3	many	.	TRBJ1-1
CATSDMEKGPQHF	TGTGCCACCAGTGATATGGAAAAGGGGCCCCAGCATTTT	TRBV24-1	few	.	TRBJ1-5
CASSSKWTDTQYF	TGTGCCAGCAGCTCGAAGTGGACAGATACGCAGTATTTT	TRBV7-2	.	.	TRBJ2-3
CATSVGGQGSHEQYF	TGTGCCACCAGTGTTGGGGGACAGGGGAGTCACGAGCAGTACTTC	TRBV24-1	.	TRBD1	TRBJ2-7
CASSYFTGTSPLHF	TGTGCCAGCAGTTACTTTACAGGGACTTCACCCCTCCACTTT	TRBV6-6	few	.	TRBJ1-6
CASSLGLLNNEQFF	TGTGCCAGCAGCTTGGGACTACTCAACAATGAGCAGTTCTTC	TRBV5-6	.	.	TRBJ2-1